The 32 T cell receptor beta chains below all came from one sample that was sequenced in a study of T cells in Graves' hyperthyroidism and ophthalmopathy. Amplified TCR beta CDR3 regions came from RNA transcripts. An initial round of RT-PCR targeting the TCR CDR3 relied on the HTBI primer set. TCRdb independently ran MiXCR on the multiplex PCR reads; one entry per CDR3 protein. The top ten hold about half of the sample, which has under 550,000 distinct CDR3 sequences, 15% to 20% seen once. Sequenced input: blood. The receptors originated from a man between 40 and 49 years old with Graves' ophthalmopathy.

This clonotype appeared many times. V usage is TRBV2 and J usage is TRBJ1-2, with TRBD1 as a possible D gene (5 bases). Trimming stripped 7 bases from V and 8 bases from J, with 17 bases between. This CDR3 spans 13 amino acids. The germline CDR1 and CDR2 sequences are SNHLY and FYNNEI. CDR3: CASNAEPRGGYTF. CDR3 DNA: TGTGCCAGCAACGCGGAGCCCCGGGGGGGCTACACCTTC.

The table lists this clonotype with a few counts. The CDR3 bases are TGTGCCAGCTCACCACGTCGGTCCGACTCCTACGAGCAGTACTTC. Protein sequence: CASSPRRSDSYEQYF. The chain joins TRBV18 to TRBJ2-7; no clear D. The germline V gene encodes CDR1 KGHSH and CDR2 LQKENI. The CDR3 has 15 amino acids. The ends were cut back, 1 base at V and 0 bases at J, with 10 bases in the middle.

This clonotype appeared a single time. The conserved final phenylalanine or tryptophan is absent from the CDR3, which likely points to a read error. V is TRBV12-3 or TRBV12-4 and J is TRBJ2-7; weak D call: TRBD1 (6 bases). The V end lost 3 bases, the J end lost 5 bases, and 14 bases lay between the germline ends. CDR3 length equals 14 residues. CDR3 sequence: CASSLWVGADEQYS. CDR3 bases: TGTGCCAGCAGTTTGTGGGTGGGGGCGGACGAGCAGTACTCC.

Many counts were recorded for this clonotype. The chain links TRBV7-8 to TRBJ2-7; tentatively, D is TRBD1 (6 bases). The CDR3 is 15 amino acids. V gave up 4 bases and J gave up 4 bases, with 17 bases separating them. Germline loops: CDR1 SGHVS, CDR2 FQNEAQ. The CDR3 spells CASSSGQTGPYEQYF. In nucleotides, the CDR3 is TGTGCCAGCAGCTCGGGACAAACCGGGCCTTACGAGCAGTACTTC.

Many counts were recorded for this clonotype. The chain links TRBV2 to TRBJ2-1, with TRBD2 matching 7 bases. In germline, CDR1 is SNHLY, CDR2 FYNNEI. The CDR3 extends over 16 amino acids. With V trimmed by 5 bases and J by 1 base, 8 bases remained unmatched. The CDR3 bases are TGTGCCAGCAGTAGCTTAGCGGGTGCTTCCTACAATGAGCAGTTCTTC. Translating gives CASSSLAGASYNEQFF.

At least ten counts were recorded for this clonotype. The rearrangement uses TRBV13 and TRBJ2-2; tentative D call: TRBD2 (6 bases). Germline-derived CDR1 and CDR2 are PRHDT and FYEKMQ (reference sequence). The V end was cut by 2 bases, the J end by 4 bases, with 8 bases between. The CDR3 contains 14 residues. The CDR3 sequence: CASSLRGSTGELFF. Here the CDR3 DNA reads TGTGCCAGCAGCTTACGGGGGAGCACCGGGGAGCTGTTTTTT.

This clonotype was found many times. V is TRBV7-8 and J is TRBJ2-7, with D possibly being TRBD1 (6 bases). The CDR3 consists of 14 residues. The V end was cut by 5 bases, the J end by 4 bases, with 15 bases between. Germline lookup yields CDR1 SGHVS and CDR2 FQNEAQ. CDR3 amino acids: CASSPGLGGYEQYF. The CDR3 bases are TGTGCCAGCAGCCCAGGGTTAGGGGGATACGAGCAGTACTTC.

The CDR3 bases are TGTGCCAGCAGTGACACCCGCAATGAGCAGTTCTTC. This gives the protein CASSDTRNEQFF. This sequence joins TRBV6-2 or TRBV6-3 and TRBJ2-1; D not resolved. Germline-derived CDR1 and CDR2 are MNHEY and SVGEGT. V gave up 5 bases and J gave up 6 bases, with 8 bases separating them. This CDR3 spans 12 amino acids.

This clonotype showed up just a few times. V and J are TRBV9 and TRBJ2-1; D may be TRBD1 or TRBD2 (7 bases each). The CDR3 has 16 amino acids. CDR1 and CDR2 from the germline V gene are SGDLS and YYNGEE. Trimming shortened V by 4 bases and J by 7 bases, and 21 bases separated the two germline ends. CDR3 sequence reads: CASSPRGSGGINEQFF. DNA for the CDR3: TGTGCCAGCAGCCCGCGGGGGTCAGGGGGAATAAATGAGCAGTTCTTC.

The rearrangement uses TRBV9 and TRBJ2-1, with D tentatively TRBD1 or TRBD2 (6 bases each). The CDR3 totals 15 residues. CDR1 is SGDLS, CDR2 YYNGEE, per germline. V lost 3 bases to trimming and J lost 6 bases, with 16 bases between them. CDR3 nucleotides: TGTGCCAGCAGCGCAGTCGGGGGCCCCGGCAATGAGCAGTTCTTC. Amino acids: CASSAVGGPGNEQFF.

The sample holds many counts of this clonotype. The chain joins TRBV27 to TRBJ2-5; 10 bases align to TRBD2. This CDR3 comprises 14 residues. Germline V CDR1 and CDR2: MNHEY, SMNVEV (reference sequence). Unmatched junction bases numbered 3, after V lost 6 bases and J lost 2 bases. CDR3 DNA sequence: TGTGCCAGCAGCCCGACTAGCGGGCAAGAGACCCAGTACTTC. This sequence encodes CASSPTSGQETQYF.

Only a few counts were recorded for this clonotype. This sequence joins TRBV7-9 and TRBJ2-2, with 8 nucleotides matching TRBD2. The CDR3 has 15 residues. With V trimmed by 5 bases and J by 4 bases, 6 bases remained unmatched. Germline CDR1 is SEHNR and CDR2 is FQNEAQ (reference sequence). Here the CDR3 DNA reads TGTGCCAGCAGCCCCACTAGCGGAGCCACCGGGGAGCTGTTTTTT. This encodes CASSPTSGATGELFF.

The table lists this clonotype with a few counts. The chain couples TRBV4-1 to TRBJ1-3; TRBD1 matches at 7 bases. Germline V gene data show CDR1 as MGHRA and CDR2 as YSYEKL. V shed 4 bases, J shed 4 bases, and the junction held 4 bases outside the gene matches. The CDR3 contains 14 residues. CDR3 loop: CASSLGTAGNTIYF. The CDR3 region has the DNA TGCGCCAGCAGCCTCGGGACAGCGGGAAACACCATATATTTT.

This clonotype has at least ten counts. The V gene is TRBV30, the J gene TRBJ2-1, with D hard to call. This CDR3 is built from 13 residues. Germline loops: CDR1 GTSNPN, CDR2 SVGIG (reference sequence). Deletions cut 4 bases from V and 8 bases from J, with 15 bases between. The CDR3, as DNA: TGTGCCTGGATCTGGCCGCTCACTCATGAGCAGTTCTTC. The encoded protein is CAWIWPLTHEQFF.

This clonotype occurred a few times. The V call is TRBV2, the J call TRBJ2-1; 8 bases match TRBD1. This CDR3 spans 15 amino acids. The ends lost 6 bases at V and 1 base at J; junction bases unmatched: 5. CDR1 and CDR2 (germline): SNHLY, FYNNEI. The CDR3: CASRRQGKSYNEQFF. CDR3 nucleotides: TGTGCCAGCAGAAGACAGGGGAAATCCTACAATGAGCAGTTCTTC.

This clonotype was seen more than once but under ten times. The chain has TRBV6-1 and TRBJ1-2; no definite D call. The V and J ends lost 7 bases and 2 bases respectively, with 17 bases between them. Germline V gives CDR1 MNHNS, CDR2 SASEGT. The CDR3 has 15 residues. The CDR3 reads CASTPFGNLNYGYTF. The DNA of the CDR3 is TGTGCCAGCACTCCCTTCGGGAACTTGAACTATGGCTACACCTTC.

The V call is TRBV29-1, the J call TRBJ2-7, with D possibly matching TRBD2 (6 bases). V was trimmed by 6 bases and J by 0 bases, leaving 9 bases between them. From germline, CDR1 is SQVTM and CDR2 ANQGSEA. This CDR3 comprises 12 residues. Here the CDR3 DNA reads TGCAGCGTCCGGGGGTCCTCCTACGAGCAGTACTTC. This gives the protein CSVRGSSYEQYF.

The V call is TRBV20-1, the J call TRBJ2-5; 12 nucleotides line up with TRBD2. V dropped 0 bases and J dropped 5; count of bases not matched to a gene: 13. The CDR3 is made up of 18 amino acids. CDR1 is DFQATT and CDR2 is SNEGSKA in the germline V gene (reference sequence). This chain's CDR3 is CSARDSRPSGRAVETQYF. The CDR3 DNA reads TGCAGTGCTAGAGATTCGAGGCCTAGCGGGAGGGCCGTGGAGACCCAGTACTTC.

At least ten counts were recorded for this clonotype. The V gene is TRBV7-2, the J gene TRBJ1-1; D not certain. Trimming left V 1 base short and J 6 bases short, with 9 bases between. Looked up from germline, CDR1 is SGHTA and CDR2 is FQGNSA. The CDR3 totals 13 residues. The DNA for the CDR3 is TGTGCCAGCAGCTTAGGATGGGAGGCTGAAGCTTTCTTT. This sequence encodes CASSLGWEAEAFF.

The V gene is TRBV7-3, the J gene TRBJ2-5; D gene unclear. The CDR3 is 14 amino acids. The germline V gene encodes CDR1 SGHTA and CDR2 FQGTGA. V was cut by 4 bases and J by 4 bases, with 13 bases left in between. The CDR3 nucleotides read TGTGCCAGCAGCTACGACCGTAACTCAGAGACCCAGTACTTC. As protein: CASSYDRNSETQYF.

The chain combines TRBV29-1 with TRBJ2-3, with a weak D call TRBD2 (6 bases). V was cut by 5 bases and J by 5 bases, with 14 bases left in between. CDR3 size: 13 residues. Germline V gene lookup returns CDR1 SQVTM and CDR2 ANQGSEA. The CDR3 DNA reads as TGCAGCGTTCGGAGGGGAGTCGGAGATACGCAGTATTTT. Translated: CSVRRGVGDTQYF.

This clonotype has more than one count but fewer than ten. The V and J genes are TRBV7-2 and TRBJ2-5, with a weak D call TRBD2 (5 bases). Germline V CDR1 and CDR2: SGHTA, FQGNSA. This CDR3 region has 20 residues. Deletions cut 1 base from V and 1 base from J, with 25 bases between. For the CDR3, the DNA is TGTGCCAGCAGCTTAGTCCACAAATTCCCAGAAACTAGGCCCCAAGAGACCCAGTACTTC. Translation gives CASSLVHKFPETRPQETQYF.

This chain connects TRBV18 to TRBJ2-5; D might be TRBD2 (5 bases). This CDR3 is built from 14 residues. Germline lookup yields CDR1 KGHSH and CDR2 LQKENI. The V end lost 3 bases, the J end lost 4 bases, and 12 bases lay between the germline ends. CDR3 DNA: TGTGCCAGCTCACCCCTGCGGGCAGGAGAGACCCAGTACTTC. It codes for CASSPLRAGETQYF.

This clonotype was recorded at least ten times. This rearrangement joins TRBV28 to TRBJ1-3, with D maybe TRBD1 (5 bases). Trimming left V 0 bases short and J 0 bases short, with 6 bases between. CDR1 MDHEN and CDR2 SYDVKM come from the germline V gene. This CDR3 region has 15 residues. For the CDR3, the DNA is TGTGCCAGCAGTTTATGGACAGTCTCTGGAAACACCATATATTTT. The encoded protein is CASSLWTVSGNTIYF.

This clonotype has ten or more counts. V is TRBV30 and J is TRBJ1-2; possible D gene TRBD1, 5 bases. CDR1 GTSNPN and CDR2 SVGIG come from the germline V gene (reference sequence). V was clipped by 2 bases and J by 3 bases, with 16 bases between them. This CDR3 comprises 15 residues. CDR3 coding DNA: TGTGCCTGGAGTAGGTGGCAGGGAGATGACTATGGCTACACCTTC. Translated, it gives CAWSRWQGDDYGYTF.

This chain connects TRBV6-5 to TRBJ2-2, with D unresolved. The CDR3 spans 13 residues. The germline gives CDR1 MNHEY, CDR2 SVGAGI. The ends were cut back, 1 base at V and 8 bases at J, with 8 bases in the middle. CDR3 coding DNA: TGTGCCAGCAGTTACTTAACGGAGGGGGAGCTGTTTTTT. Its protein product is CASSYLTEGELFF.

There are a few counts of this clonotype. The rearrangement joins TRBV11-3 to TRBJ2-1; D is ambiguous. Trimming shortened V by 2 bases and J by 0 bases, and 8 bases separated the two germline ends. The V gene's germline CDR1 is SGHNT and CDR2 YENEEA. This CDR3 region has 15 residues. DNA of the CDR3: TGTGCCAGCAGCTTAACGGCAGGCTCCTACAATGAGCAGTTCTTC. Encoded protein: CASSLTAGSYNEQFF.

This clonotype was seen many times. The rearrangement uses TRBV20-1 and TRBJ2-3; possible D gene TRBD2, 7 bases. Deletions cut 5 bases from V and 1 base from J, with 16 bases between. The CDR3 covers 15 residues. CDR1 and CDR2 (germline): DFQATT, SNEGSKA (reference sequence). The CDR3 here is CSAAGASGRTDTQYF. In DNA form, the CDR3 reads TGCAGTGCTGCAGGGGCTAGCGGACGCACAGATACGCAGTATTTT.

The rearrangement links TRBV20-1 to TRBJ1-6, with a possible D match to TRBD1 (5 bases). The CDR3 covers 14 residues. Per the germline V gene, CDR1 is DFQATT and CDR2 is SNEGSKA (reference sequence). Trimming shortened V by 5 bases and J by 6 bases, and 14 bases separated the two germline ends. The CDR3 loop reads CSAGRVSRNSPLHF. DNA for the CDR3: TGCAGTGCTGGCAGGGTTTCACGTAATTCACCCCTCCACTTT.

This clonotype appeared many times. The chain recombines TRBV20-1 with TRBJ1-1; D is possibly TRBD1 (5 bases). V dropped 3 bases and J dropped 5 bases, with 13 bases sitting between them. The germline CDR1 and CDR2 sequences are DFQATT and SNEGSKA (reference sequence). The CDR3 is made up of 13 amino acids. This CDR3 is CSASGREKTEAFF. CDR3 DNA: TGCAGTGCTAGTGGCAGGGAAAAGACTGAAGCTTTCTTT.

This clonotype was counted ten times or more. The chain uses TRBV6-5 and TRBJ2-5, with D possibly TRBD2 on 5 matching bases. The length of the CDR3 is 17 residues. CDR1 is MNHEY and CDR2 is SVGAGI in the germline V gene. The germline V and J ends were trimmed by 0 bases and 7 bases, with 21 bases remaining between them. The CDR3 loop is CASSYSPAGRVFGTQYF. In nucleotides, the CDR3 is TGTGCCAGCAGTTACTCCCCGGCGGGTAGAGTTTTTGGGACCCAGTACTTC.

In its sample, this clonotype was seen many times. The V call is TRBV13, the J call TRBJ2-5, with 8 bases lining up with TRBD2. The germline V gene has CDR1 PRHDT and CDR2 FYEKMQ (reference sequence). This CDR3 contains 14 residues. With V trimmed by 5 bases and J by 1 base, 3 bases remained unmatched. Here the CDR3 DNA reads TGTGCCAGCAGCAGCGGGGGCGGCCAAGAGACCCAGTACTTC. Its translation: CASSSGGGQETQYF.